This T cell receptor (beta chain) was found in a study of CD8 T cells in Susac syndrome. The RNA input was roughly 0.45 to 1 ug, and it was reverse transcribed with random hexamers. MiXCR, run by TCRdb on the immunoSEQ multiplex PCR reads, gives a single entry per CDR3 protein. The data contain about 250,000 distinct CDR3 sequences, about 94% of them seen just once; the ten biggest clones take up around 0.07%. This CDR3 comprises 15 residues. CDR1 is MNHNY and CDR2 is SVGAGI in the germline V gene (reference sequence). The V end lost 5 bases, the J end lost 0 bases, and 12 bases lay between the germline ends. Negative magnetic isolation gave CD8+ and CD4+ cells; FACS enriched CD8+ TEMRA.

Sequencing input: CD4+ T cells from PBMCs. The chain joins TRBV6-6 to TRBJ2-3; maybe TRBD2 (5 bases). This sequence was found in a human donor with multiple sclerosis. CDR3 protein: CASSRGPPSTDTQYF. The CDR3 DNA sequence: TGTGCCAGCAGTCGCGGGCCCCCTAGCACAGATACGCAGTATTTT.